Listed below are T cell receptor beta chains from one sample, sequenced in a study of blood T cell repertoires in COVID-19. Repertoires were generated with immunoSEQ multiplex PCR, while TCRdb's copy carries only in-frame clones and drops some. Of nearly 350,000 clones in the sample, roughly 87% were seen once. The sample was PBMCs or T cells enriched from blood (not recorded which). The receptor source for this set is a woman aged 25-40 years who had recovered from COVID-19. Each CDR3 is given with its conserved first and last residue. Rows may omit the clone size; those that give it use once, few, many or a size class.

clone size	J gene	V gene	CDR3 protein
.	TRBJ2-3	TRBV7-2	CASSLGGAGGLDTQYF
once	TRBJ2-3	TRBV7-6	CASSPGQGQDTQYF
.	TRBJ2-3	TRBV7-9	CASSYGQGDTDTQYF
.	TRBJ2-5	TRBV30	CAWSSGGQETQYF
few	TRBJ1-2	TRBV7-9	CASSLGTVNYGYTF
.	TRBJ1-2	TRBV28	CASSLGQGGGYTF
.	TRBJ2-7	TRBV2	CASTLTSIGGEQYF
.	TRBJ1-1	TRBV14	CASSHGTGKGDTEAFF
.	TRBJ1-2	TRBV28	CASSLLAGGLRGYTF
.	TRBJ2-7	TRBV7-2	CASSLGGTGGLEQYF
.	TRBJ2-2	TRBV4-3	CASSPVAGGNTGELFF
.	TRBJ2-2	TRBV19	CASRGPGRTGELFF
.	TRBJ2-4	TRBV28	CASSPRGGGGKNIQYF
.	TRBJ2-5	TRBV30	CAWKTPGQETQYF
.	TRBJ2-5	TRBV6-2/TRBV6-3	CASSLRRTSGGQETQYF
.	TRBJ1-2	TRBV6-5	CASRRQGRGYGYTF
.	TRBJ1-1	TRBV10-3	CAIGTGGTEAFF
.	TRBJ1-1	TRBV5-1	CASSPRVLGEDTEAFF
.	TRBJ1-6	TRBV27	CASSFTGRFYNSPLHF
once	TRBJ1-2	TRBV5-1	CASSTGTGSLYGYTF
once	TRBJ2-1	TRBV6-1	CASSERLPSYNEQFF